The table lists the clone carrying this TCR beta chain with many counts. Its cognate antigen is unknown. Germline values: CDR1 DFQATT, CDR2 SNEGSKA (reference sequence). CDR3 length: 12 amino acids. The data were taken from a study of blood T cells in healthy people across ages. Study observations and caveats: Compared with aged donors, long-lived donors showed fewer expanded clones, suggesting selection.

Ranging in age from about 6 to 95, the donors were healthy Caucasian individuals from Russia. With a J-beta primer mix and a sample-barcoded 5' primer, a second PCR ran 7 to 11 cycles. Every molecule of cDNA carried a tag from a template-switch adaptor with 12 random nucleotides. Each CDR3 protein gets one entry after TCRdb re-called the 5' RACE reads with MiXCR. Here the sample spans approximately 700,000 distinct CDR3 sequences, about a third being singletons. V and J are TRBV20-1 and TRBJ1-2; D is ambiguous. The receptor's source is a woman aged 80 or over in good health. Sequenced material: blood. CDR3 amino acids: CSARLREYGYTF. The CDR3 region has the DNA TGCAGCGCCCGTCTTCGTGAGTATGGCTACACCTTC.